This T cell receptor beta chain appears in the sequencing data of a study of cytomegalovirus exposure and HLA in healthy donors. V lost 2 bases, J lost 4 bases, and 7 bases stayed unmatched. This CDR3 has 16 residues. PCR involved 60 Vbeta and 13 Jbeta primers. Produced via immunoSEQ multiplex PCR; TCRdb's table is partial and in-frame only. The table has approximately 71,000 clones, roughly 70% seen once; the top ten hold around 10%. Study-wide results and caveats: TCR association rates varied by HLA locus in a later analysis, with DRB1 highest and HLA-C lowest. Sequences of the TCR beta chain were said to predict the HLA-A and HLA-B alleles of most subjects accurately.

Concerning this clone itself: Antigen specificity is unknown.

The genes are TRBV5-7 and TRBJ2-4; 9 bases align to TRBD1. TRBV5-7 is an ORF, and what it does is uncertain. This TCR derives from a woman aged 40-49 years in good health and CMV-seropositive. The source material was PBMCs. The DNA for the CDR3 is TGTGCCAGCAGCTTTAGGGACAGGGAGGGGAAAAACATTCAGTACTTC. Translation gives CASSFRDREGKNIQYF.